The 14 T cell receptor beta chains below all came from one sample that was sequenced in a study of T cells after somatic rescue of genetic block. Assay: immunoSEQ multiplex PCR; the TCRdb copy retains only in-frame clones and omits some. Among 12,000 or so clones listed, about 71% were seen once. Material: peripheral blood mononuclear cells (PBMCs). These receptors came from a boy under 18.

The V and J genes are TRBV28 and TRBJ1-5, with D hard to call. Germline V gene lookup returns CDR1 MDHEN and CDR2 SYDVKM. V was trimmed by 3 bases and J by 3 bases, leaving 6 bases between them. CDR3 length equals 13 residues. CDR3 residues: CASSLVLNQPQHF. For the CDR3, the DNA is TGTGCCAGCAGTTTGGTCCTCAATCAGCCCCAGCATTTT.

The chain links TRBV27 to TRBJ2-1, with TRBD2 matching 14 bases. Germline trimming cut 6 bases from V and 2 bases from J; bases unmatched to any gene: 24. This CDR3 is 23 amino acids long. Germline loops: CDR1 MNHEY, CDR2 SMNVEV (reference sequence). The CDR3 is CASSYYPPFPGLAGEGTYNEQFF. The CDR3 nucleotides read TGTGCCAGCAGCTATTATCCCCCTTTCCCGGGACTAGCGGGAGAGGGAACCTACAATGAGCAGTTCTTC.

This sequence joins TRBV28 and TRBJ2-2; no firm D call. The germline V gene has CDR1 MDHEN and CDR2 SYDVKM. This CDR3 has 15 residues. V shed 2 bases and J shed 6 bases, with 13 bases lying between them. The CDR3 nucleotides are TGTGCCAGCAGTTTACTCGGCAGAATCTCCGGGGAGCTGTTTTTT. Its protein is CASSLLGRISGELFF.

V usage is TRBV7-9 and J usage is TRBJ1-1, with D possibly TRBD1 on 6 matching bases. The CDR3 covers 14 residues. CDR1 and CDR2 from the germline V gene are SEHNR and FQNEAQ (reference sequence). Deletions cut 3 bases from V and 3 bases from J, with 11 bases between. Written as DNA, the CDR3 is TGTGCCAGCAGCTTCCTAGGGGGGGACACTGAAGCTTTCTTT. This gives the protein CASSFLGGDTEAFF. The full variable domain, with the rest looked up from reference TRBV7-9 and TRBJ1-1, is DTGVSQNPRHKITKRGQNVTFRCDPISEHNRLYWYRQTLGQGPEFLTYFQNEAQLEKSRLLSDRFSAERPKGSFSTLEIQRTEQGDSAMYLCASSFLGGDTEAFFGQGTRLTVV.

CDR3 coding DNA: TGTGCCAGCAGCTTACTTGGGGGTTCGTACCAAGAGACCCAGTACTTC. It is translated as CASSLLGGSYQETQYF. This chain links TRBV11-2 with TRBJ2-5; D could derive from TRBD1 or TRBD2 (5 bases each). The germline gives CDR1 SGHAT, CDR2 FQNNGV. V shed 2 bases and J shed 0 bases, with 13 bases lying between them. This CDR3 is built from 16 residues.

This chain's CDR3 is CASRAREGPYEQYF. Here the CDR3 DNA reads TGTGCCAGCAGAGCTCGTGAAGGCCCCTACGAGCAGTACTTC. The rearrangement uses TRBV6-6 and TRBJ2-7, with D uncertain. The V end lost 6 bases, the J end lost 2 bases, and 14 bases lay between the germline ends. This CDR3 region has 14 residues. CDR1 and CDR2 from the germline V gene are MNHNY and SVGAGI (reference sequence).

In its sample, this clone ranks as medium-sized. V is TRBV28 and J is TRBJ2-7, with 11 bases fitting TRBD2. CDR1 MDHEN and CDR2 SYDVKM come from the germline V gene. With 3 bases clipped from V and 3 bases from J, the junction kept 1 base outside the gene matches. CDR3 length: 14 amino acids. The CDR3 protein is CASSFGLAGYEQYF. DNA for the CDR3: TGTGCCAGCAGTTTCGGACTAGCGGGCTACGAGCAGTACTTC.

Written as DNA, the CDR3 is TGTGCCAGCAGCCCGGGACTTGGGGGCTACACCTTC. Residues: CASSPGLGGYTF. The chain employs TRBV5-6 and TRBJ1-2; D may be TRBD1 (5 bases). The CDR3 is made up of 12 amino acids. Germline lookup yields CDR1 SGHDT and CDR2 YYEEEE. The ends were cut back, 4 bases at V and 8 bases at J, with 12 bases in the middle.

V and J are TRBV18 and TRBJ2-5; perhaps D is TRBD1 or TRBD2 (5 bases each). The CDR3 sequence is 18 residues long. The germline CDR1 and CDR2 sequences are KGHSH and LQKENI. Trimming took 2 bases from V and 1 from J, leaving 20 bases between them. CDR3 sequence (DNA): TGTGCCAGCTCACCAGGACGGGCGAAGGGACCCGTCCAAGAGACCCAGTACTTC. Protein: CASSPGRAKGPVQETQYF.

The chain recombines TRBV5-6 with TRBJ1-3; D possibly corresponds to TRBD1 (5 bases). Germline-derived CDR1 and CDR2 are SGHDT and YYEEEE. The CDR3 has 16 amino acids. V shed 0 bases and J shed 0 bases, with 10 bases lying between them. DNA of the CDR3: TGTGCCAGCAGCTTGGCCCCCAGGGCCTCTGGAAACACCATATATTTT. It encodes CASSLAPRASGNTIYF.

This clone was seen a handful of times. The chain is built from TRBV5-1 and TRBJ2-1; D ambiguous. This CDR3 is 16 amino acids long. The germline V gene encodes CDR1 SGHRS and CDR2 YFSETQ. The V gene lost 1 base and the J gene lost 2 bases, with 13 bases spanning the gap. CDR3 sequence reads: CASSLSGSSAYNEQFF. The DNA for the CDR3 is TGCGCCAGCAGCTTGTCAGGCTCCTCCGCCTACAATGAGCAGTTCTTC.

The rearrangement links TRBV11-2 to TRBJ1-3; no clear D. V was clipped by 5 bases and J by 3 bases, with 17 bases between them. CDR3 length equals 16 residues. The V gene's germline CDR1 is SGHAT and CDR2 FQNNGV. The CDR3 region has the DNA TGTGCCAGCAGCCCTCGCGAAGGTAGTCGTGGAAACACCATATATTTT. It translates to CASSPREGSRGNTIYF.

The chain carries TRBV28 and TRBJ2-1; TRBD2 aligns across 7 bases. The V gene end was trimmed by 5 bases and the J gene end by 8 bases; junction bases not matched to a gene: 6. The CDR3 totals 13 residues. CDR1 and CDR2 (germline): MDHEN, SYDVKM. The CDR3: CASSIRLAHEQFF. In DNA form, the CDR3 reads TGTGCCAGCAGTATCCGACTAGCCCATGAGCAGTTCTTC.

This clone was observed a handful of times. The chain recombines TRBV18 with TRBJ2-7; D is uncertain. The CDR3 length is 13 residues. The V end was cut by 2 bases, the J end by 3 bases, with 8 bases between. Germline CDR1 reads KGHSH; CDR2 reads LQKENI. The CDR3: CASSPVAGYEQYF. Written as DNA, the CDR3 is TGTGCCAGCTCACCAGTGGCCGGCTACGAGCAGTACTTC.